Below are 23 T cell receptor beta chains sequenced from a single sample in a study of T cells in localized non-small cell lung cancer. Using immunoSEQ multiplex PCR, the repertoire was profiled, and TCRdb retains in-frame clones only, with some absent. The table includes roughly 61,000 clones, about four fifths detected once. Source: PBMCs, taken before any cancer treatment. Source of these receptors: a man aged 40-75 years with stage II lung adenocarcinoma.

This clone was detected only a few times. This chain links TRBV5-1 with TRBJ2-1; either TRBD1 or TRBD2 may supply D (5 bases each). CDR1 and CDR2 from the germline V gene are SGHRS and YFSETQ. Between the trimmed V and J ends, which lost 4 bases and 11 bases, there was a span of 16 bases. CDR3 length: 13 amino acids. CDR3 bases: TGCGCCAGCAGCGCACCCCGGGACCTCAAGCAGTTCTTC. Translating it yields CASSAPRDLKQFF.

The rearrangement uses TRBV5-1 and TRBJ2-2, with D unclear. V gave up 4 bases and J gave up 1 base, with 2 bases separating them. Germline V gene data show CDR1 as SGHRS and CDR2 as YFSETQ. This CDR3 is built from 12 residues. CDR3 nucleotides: TGCGCCAGCAGCGGGAACACCGGGGAGCTGTTTTTT. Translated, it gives CASSGNTGELFF.

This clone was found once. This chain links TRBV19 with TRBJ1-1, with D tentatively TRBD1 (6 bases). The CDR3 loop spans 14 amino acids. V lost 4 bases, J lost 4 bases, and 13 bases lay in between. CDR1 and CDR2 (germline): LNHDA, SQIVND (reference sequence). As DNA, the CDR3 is TGTGCCAGTAGTAAAACTACAGGGACCACTGAAGCTTTCTTT. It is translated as CASSKTTGTTEAFF.

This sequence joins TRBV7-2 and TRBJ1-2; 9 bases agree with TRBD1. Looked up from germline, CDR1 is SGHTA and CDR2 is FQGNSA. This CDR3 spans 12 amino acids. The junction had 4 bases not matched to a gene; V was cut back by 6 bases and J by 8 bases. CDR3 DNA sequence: TGTGCCAGCAGGGGACAGGGCTTGGGCTACACCTTC. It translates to CASRGQGLGYTF.

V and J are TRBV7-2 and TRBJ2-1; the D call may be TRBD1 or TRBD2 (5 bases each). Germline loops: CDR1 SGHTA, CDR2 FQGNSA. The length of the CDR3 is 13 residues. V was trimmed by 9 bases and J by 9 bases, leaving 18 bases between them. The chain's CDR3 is CASLVAGTFEQFF. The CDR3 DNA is TGTGCCAGTCTAGTCGCAGGGACGTTTGAGCAGTTCTTC.

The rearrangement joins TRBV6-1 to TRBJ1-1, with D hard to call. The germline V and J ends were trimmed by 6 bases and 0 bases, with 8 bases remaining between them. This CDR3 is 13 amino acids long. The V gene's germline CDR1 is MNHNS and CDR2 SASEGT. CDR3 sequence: CASSGKVNTEAFF. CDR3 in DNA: TGTGCCAGCAGCGGAAAAGTGAACACTGAAGCTTTCTTT.

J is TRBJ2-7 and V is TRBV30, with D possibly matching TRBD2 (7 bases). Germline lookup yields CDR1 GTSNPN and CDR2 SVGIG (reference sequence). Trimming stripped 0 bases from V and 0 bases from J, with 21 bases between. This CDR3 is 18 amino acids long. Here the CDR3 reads CAWSVEAGAGVFSYEQYF. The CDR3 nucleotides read TGTGCCTGGAGTGTGGAGGCAGGGGCGGGAGTGTTCTCCTACGAGCAGTACTTC.

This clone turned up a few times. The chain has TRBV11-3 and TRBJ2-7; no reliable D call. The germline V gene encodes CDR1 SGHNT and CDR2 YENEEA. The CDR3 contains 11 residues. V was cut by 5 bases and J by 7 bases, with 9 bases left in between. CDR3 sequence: CASSVRFEQYF. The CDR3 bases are TGTGCCAGCAGCGTGCGGTTTGAGCAGTACTTC.

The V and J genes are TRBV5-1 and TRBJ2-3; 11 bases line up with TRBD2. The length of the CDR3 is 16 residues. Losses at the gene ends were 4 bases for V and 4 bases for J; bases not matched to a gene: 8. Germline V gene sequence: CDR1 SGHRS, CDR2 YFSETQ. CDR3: CASSRGLAENSDTQYF. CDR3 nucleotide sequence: TGCGCCAGCAGCAGGGGACTAGCGGAGAATTCAGATACGCAGTATTTT. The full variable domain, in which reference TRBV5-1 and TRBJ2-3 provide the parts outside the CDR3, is KAGVTQTPRYLIKTRGQQVTLSCSPISGHRSVSWYQQTPGQGLQFLFEYFSETQRNKGNFPGRFSGRQFSNSRSEMNVSTLELGDSALYLCASSRGLAENSDTQYFGPGTRLTVL.

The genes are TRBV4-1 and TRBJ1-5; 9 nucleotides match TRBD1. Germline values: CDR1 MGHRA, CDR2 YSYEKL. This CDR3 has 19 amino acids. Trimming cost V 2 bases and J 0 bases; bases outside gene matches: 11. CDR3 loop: CASSQSPGQGSYSNQPQHF. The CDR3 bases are TGCGCCAGCAGCCAATCACCGGGACAGGGTTCTTATAGCAATCAGCCCCAGCATTTT.

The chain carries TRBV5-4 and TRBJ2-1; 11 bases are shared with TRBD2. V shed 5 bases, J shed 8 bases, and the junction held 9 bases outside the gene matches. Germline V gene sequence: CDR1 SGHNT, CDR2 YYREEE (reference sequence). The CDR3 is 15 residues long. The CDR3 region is CASSSRLAGMDEQFF. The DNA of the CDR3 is TGTGCCAGCAGTTCAAGACTAGCGGGAATGGATGAGCAGTTCTTC.

The CDR3 is CAWILSGLTSTDTQYF. In DNA form, the CDR3 reads TGTGCCTGGATCTTAAGTGGCCTTACTAGCACAGATACGCAGTATTTT. The chain employs TRBV30 and TRBJ2-3; D unresolved. Per germline, CDR1 GTSNPN and CDR2 SVGIG (reference sequence). Trimming took 4 bases from V and 0 from J, leaving 17 bases between them. This CDR3 spans 16 amino acids.

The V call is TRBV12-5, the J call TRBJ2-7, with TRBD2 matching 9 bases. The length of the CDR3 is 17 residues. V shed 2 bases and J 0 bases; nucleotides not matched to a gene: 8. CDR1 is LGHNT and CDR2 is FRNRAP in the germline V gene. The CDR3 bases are TGTGCTAGTGGTTTGCTACGAAGCGGGAGGAGCTCCTACGAGCAGTACTTC. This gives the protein CASGLLRSGRSSYEQYF.

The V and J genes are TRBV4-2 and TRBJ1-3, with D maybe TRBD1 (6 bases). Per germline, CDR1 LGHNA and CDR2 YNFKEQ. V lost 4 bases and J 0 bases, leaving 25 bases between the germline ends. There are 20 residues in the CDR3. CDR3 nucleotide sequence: TGTGCCAGCAGCCGCCTTCCCCATGGGGAAGGGGGACCCTCTGGAAACACCATATATTTT. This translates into CASSRLPHGEGGPSGNTIYF.

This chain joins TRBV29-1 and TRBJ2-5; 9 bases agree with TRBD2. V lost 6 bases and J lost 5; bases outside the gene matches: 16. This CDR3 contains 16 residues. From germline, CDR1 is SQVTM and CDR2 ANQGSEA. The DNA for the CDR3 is TGCAGCGTGGTCCCCTTACTAGCGGGCGAAGGGGAGACCCAGTACTTC. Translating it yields CSVVPLLAGEGETQYF.

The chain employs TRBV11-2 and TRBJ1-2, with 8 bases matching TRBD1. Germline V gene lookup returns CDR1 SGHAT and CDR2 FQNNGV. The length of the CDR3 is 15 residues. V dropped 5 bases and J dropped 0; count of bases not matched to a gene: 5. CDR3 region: CASSPTTGANYGYTF. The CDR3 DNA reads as TGTGCCAGCAGCCCGACGACAGGGGCTAACTATGGCTACACCTTC.

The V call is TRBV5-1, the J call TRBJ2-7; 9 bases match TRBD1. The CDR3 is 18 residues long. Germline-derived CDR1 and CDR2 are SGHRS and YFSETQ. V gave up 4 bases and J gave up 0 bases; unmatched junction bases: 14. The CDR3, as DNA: TGCGCCAGCAGCACTAGTGGGGGAGGACAGGGGAGCTCCTACGAGCAGTACTTC. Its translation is CASSTSGGGQGSSYEQYF.

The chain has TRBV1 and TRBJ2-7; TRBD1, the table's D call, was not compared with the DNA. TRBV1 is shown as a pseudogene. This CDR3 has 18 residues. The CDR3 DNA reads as TGCACCAGCAGCCCCCGGGACAGGGGGTATCTCCCCGGGTACGAGCAGTACTTC. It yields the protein CTSSPRDRGYLPGYEQYF.

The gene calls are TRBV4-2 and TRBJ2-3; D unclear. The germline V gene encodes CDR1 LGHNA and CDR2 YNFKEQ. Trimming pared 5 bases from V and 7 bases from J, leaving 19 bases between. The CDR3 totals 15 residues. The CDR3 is CASSVNQRGRYTQYF. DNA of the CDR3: TGTGCCAGCAGCGTAAACCAGCGCGGCAGATATACGCAGTATTTT.

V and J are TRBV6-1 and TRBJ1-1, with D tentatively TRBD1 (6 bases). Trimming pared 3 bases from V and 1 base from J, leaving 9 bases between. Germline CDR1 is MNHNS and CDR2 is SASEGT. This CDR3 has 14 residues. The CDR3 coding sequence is TGTGCCAGCAGTGAGGGAGGGGGGAACACTGAAGCTTTCTTT. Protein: CASSEGGGNTEAFF.

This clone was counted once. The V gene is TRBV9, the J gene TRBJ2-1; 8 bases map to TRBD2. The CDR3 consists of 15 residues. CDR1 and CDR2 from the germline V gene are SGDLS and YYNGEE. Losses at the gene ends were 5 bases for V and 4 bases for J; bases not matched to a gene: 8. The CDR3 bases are TGTGCCAGCAGTTCAGCGGGAGCCCCTTACAATGAGCAGTTCTTC. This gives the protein CASSSAGAPYNEQFF.

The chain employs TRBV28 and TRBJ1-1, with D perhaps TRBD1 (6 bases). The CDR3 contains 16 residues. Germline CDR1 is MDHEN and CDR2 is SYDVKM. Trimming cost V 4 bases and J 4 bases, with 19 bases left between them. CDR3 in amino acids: CASSSRTGSGSTEAFF. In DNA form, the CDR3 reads TGTGCCAGCAGTTCCCGAACAGGGTCGGGGAGCACTGAAGCTTTCTTT.

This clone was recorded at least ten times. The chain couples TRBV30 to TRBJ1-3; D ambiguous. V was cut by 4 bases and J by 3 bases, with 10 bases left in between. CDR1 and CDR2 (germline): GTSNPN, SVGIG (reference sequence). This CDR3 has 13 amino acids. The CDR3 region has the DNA TGTGCCTGGACCTCCGCTAATGGAAACACCATATATTTT. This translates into CAWTSANGNTIYF.